This record covers a single TCR beta chain. Its specificity is not known. This CDR3 is 12 amino acids long. After removal of 5 bases from V and 4 bases from J, the junction contained 2 bases not matched to a gene. The germline V gene has CDR1 KGHSH and CDR2 LQKENI. Sequenced by immunoSEQ multiplex PCR; TCRdb stores in-frame clones only, minus some. The sample consists of roughly 160,000 clones, about 80% of them appearing once. The data belong to a study of cytotoxic CD8 clonotypes in ibrutinib-treated CLL. In the study overall: Once patients had received a median approximately twelve months of treatment, range 6 to 36, response samples were obtained. The study recorded mean values of around 250,000 productive templates and tens of thousands of productive rearrangements per sample. General study findings and limits: Clonality went up at ibrutinib response and then declined back toward baseline at progression. Public clonotypes (which were uncommon) either contracted or remained stable on treatment.

This receptor was identified in a human donor with chronic lymphocytic leukemia. This specimen consisted of PBMCs, obtained after 24 months of ibrutinib treatment. The chain has TRBV18 and TRBJ2-7, with 7 bases identical to TRBD1. The CDR3 protein is CASSLGQYEQYF. The CDR3 DNA follows: TGTGCCAGCTCATTGGGACAGTACGAGCAGTACTTC.